Detailed here is one TCR beta chain. Its recognized antigen is unknown. No base quality values were provided; no much bigger clone lies one nucleotide off. This sample stems from a study of cytomegalovirus exposure and HLA in healthy donors (TCRdb year 2017). As for the study more broadly: An earlier analysis of 550 to 700 of the donors reported approximately 290 Gb of sequence data and 117 million unique TCR beta sequences from 190 million or so T cells. About 280 gigabases of sequencing data and roughly 80 million unique TCR sequences made up an early release that covered 640 HLA-typed donors. Among the roughly 400 genotyped donors, more than 70% belonged to the genetic ancestry cluster associated with self-reported Caucasian donors. The study was designed to test whether signatures of past pathogen exposure could be identified by cataloging public T cell receptors. The study profiled the T cell repertoires of hundreds of subjects by immunosequencing and related them to cytomegalovirus serostatus. In addition to the first cohort of around 670 subjects, a separate validation cohort of 120 different subjects was used. To predict cytomegalovirus infection status, the study brought together high-throughput TCR immunosequencing, statistical association of individual TCRs with disease status, and machine learning. To study patterns of TCR occurrence, a later analysis re-analyzed previously published TCR beta repertoires from hundreds of donors and added high-resolution HLA genotyping. In the later analysis, no new phenotypic data were used to find candidate immune exposures; instead, reliance was placed on TCR beta sequences and their occurrence across donors. An earlier analysis of 587 of the donors used high-throughput TCR beta sequencing to judge whether each TCR beta V gene segment behaved as functional or pseudogenic. Donor age, sex, ethnicity and CMV serostatus were collected together with the repertoire data. A later genetic analysis took genome-wide SNP genotypes for about 55% of the 666 donors and used that subset as a discovery cohort. All discovery cohort repertoires had been generated on a single sequencing platform. Class I and class II HLA loci were covered by the typing at four-digit resolution. The number of typed donors differed by locus: about 620-640 for A, B, C, DRB1 and DQB1; about 520 for DQA1; around 580 for DPA1; and some 450 for DPB1. About five DR-DQ haplotypes were treated as single units for association and clustering because of strong linkage in the cohort. Among 398 genotyped donors of the cohort, an average of around 240,000 unique TCR beta nucleotide sequences was sequenced per donor, of which about 19% were non-productive.

The cohort was made up of about 610 healthy bone marrow donors. Cohort members were all nominally healthy when sampled, although unrecorded immune exposures were likely present. The donor tested CMV seropositive and was one of the 289 seropositive cohort members. Every donor gave a peripheral blood sample, and the peripheral blood mononuclear cells from that sample were used for TCR beta sequencing. Genomic DNA extraction from the blood cell samples was performed with the Qiagen DNeasy Blood Extraction Kit. Results and caveats for the whole study, not just this receptor: In a later analysis, most CMV-associated TCR beta chains were found to appear HLA-restricted, with HLA associations seemingly driven largely by CMV exposure. Most TCR sequences were seen in very few donors, while some public TCRs were found in many individuals. A later genetic analysis reported fewer N-insertions in productive TCRs among donors in an Asian-associated ancestry cluster than the roughly 620-donor mean. A further reported finding was that TCR beta sequences accurately predicted the HLA-A and HLA-B alleles for most subjects in the first cohort. Because HLA typing was missing for some donors at each locus, association tests included only the typed subset. In vitro tests confirmed that a few of the cytomegalovirus-associated TCR beta chains recognize cytomegalovirus antigens. According to a later analysis, TCR association rates differed among HLA loci, with DRB1 alleles showing the most associated TCRs and HLA-C alleles showing the fewest. It was suggested by the authors that the approach could potentially be generalized to other disease states and immunological phenotypes. When HLA alleles, especially DR and DQ, strongly co-occurred, attributing TCR associations to individual alleles was difficult. Cytomegalovirus status was reported to be diagnosed by the classifier with high specificity and sensitivity in both the original and validation cohorts. The study listed approximately 150 TCR beta chains as associated with cytomegalovirus. Broadly in line with IMGT annotations, most TCR beta V segments showed up in productive rearrangements about 87% or about 30% of the time in an earlier analysis of several hundred of the donors. Presence/absence analyses assumed roughly uniform sequencing depth across donors, an assumption that may not hold. A later analysis found that HLA-associated TCR beta chains were more clonally expanded and had lower generation probabilities than equally common non-associated chains. Immune exposure information for the cohort was limited to CMV serostatus. Several of the top co-occurrence clusters appeared to be linked to parvovirus B19, influenza, CMV and Epstein-Barr virus, according to a later analysis. At a false discovery rate of 0.05, a later analysis linked about 16,000 TCR beta sequences to specific HLA alleles. In this cohort, only TCR beta chains were sequenced, and detectable features were limited by the absence of alpha or paired-chain data. A group of highly shared sequence variants was considered likely to be a technical artifact of the sequencing pipeline. The 87-base-pair reads could not distinguish some IMGT-functional V segments, including TRBV6-2 and TRBV6-3, so those segments were excluded. Because counts were too low, approximately 15 rarely observed V segments, including chromosome 9 orphons, were excluded from the earlier analysis of 587 of the donors. A later genetic analysis associated a missense DCLRE1C variant with V-gene and J-gene trimming of TCR beta chains, and an independent cohort replicated the association. Correlated functional status among segregating V segments might be attributable to linkage disequilibrium, but an unknown experimental factor could not be ruled out.

Library method: the immunoSEQ multiplex PCR assay. The multiplex PCR relied on a mix of 60 forward primers for TCR Vbeta segments and 13 reverse primers for TCR Jbeta segments. The CDR3 region of rearranged TCR beta genes was amplified from genomic DNA by a multiplex PCR assay. The Illumina HiSeq System was used to sequence the amplified TCR beta libraries as 87-base-pair reads. The original pipeline was this. A later analysis counted approximately 76 million unique TCR beta chains across the 690 or so repertoires, and 10 million to 12 million of these chains were shared by at least two donors. To remove PCR and sequencing errors, raw reads were error-corrected and collapsed into unique sequences using a nearest-neighbor algorithm that merged closely related sequences. CDR3 sequences were aligned to IMGT reference sequences to assign V, D and J gene segments. Each retained sequence needed at least a six-nucleotide match to both a V gene segment and a J gene segment. Rearrangements were called productive when the CDR3 lacked stop codons and stayed in frame with V and J; all others were non-productive. CDR3 was defined according to IMGT convention as the region running from the second conserved V-encoded cysteine to the conserved J-encoded phenylalanine. Sequences without an unambiguous match to a single V gene segment were excluded from the earlier analysis of approximately 600 of the donors. In an earlier analysis of approximately 610 of the donors, V segments were called functional above 56.7% productive rearrangements and were called segregating when the between-donor standard deviation exceeded 5%. A statistical classification framework was developed to diagnose cytomegalovirus status using the catalog of TCR beta chain sequences. A later analysis assigned V and J genes by comparing TCR nucleotide sequences with IMGT/GENE-DB human TR gene sequences. Using the TCRdist pipeline, a later analysis assigned CDR3 sequences along with most-parsimonious VDJ recombination scenarios. In a later analysis, each TCR beta chain was defined by its CDR3 amino acid sequence together with its V-gene family, and reads without a unique V-gene family were excluded. As a way to deal with suspected cross-contamination and a sequencing artifact, a later analysis dropped 592 nucleotide sequences that were highly shared and had low generation probability. In a later analysis, a clonal expansion index for each public chain was calculated from normalized within-repertoire ranks of inferred template counts. In a later analysis, generation probabilities were computed using a VDJ recombination model fitted to out-of-frame rearrangements, and the results were checked against IGoR. In a later analysis, hypergeometric tests were used to score TCR-TCR, TCR-HLA and TCR-CMV co-occurrence, with a repertoire-size bias correction applied to TCR pairs. False discovery rates were estimated in a later analysis by permuting HLA or CMV assignments 20 times. In a later analysis, co-occurring TCRs were grouped using DBSCAN, and TCRdist sequence similarity was added for clustering within HLA-allele-positive subsets. For co-occurrence clustering, repertoires with fewer than 30,000 or more than 120,000 public chains were excluded, along with four to six repertoires with anomalous nucleotide sharing. TCRdb stores this immuneACCESS table with in-frame sequences only. Part of the clones is absent; in the studies checked, under half of the shortfall reflects unresolved V genes, and no reason is known for the rest. The D gene and trimming were derived from the DNA, and the V and J assignments and clone size from that table. Recorded for this sample are 60,000 or so clones; approximately 77% of them occurred a single time. The top ten clones comprise approximately 3.4% of the sample.

Including the terminal cysteine and phenylalanine, the CDR3 comprises 12 residues. Left in the record is the CDR3 DNA by itself, 36 bases read in frame from the first base. Per the germline V gene, SGHTS is the CDR1 and YDEGEE is the CDR2. V is pared back by 2 bases and J by 2 bases, with 4 bases lying between the germline termini. The sequence joins TRBV5-8 to TRBJ1-2, with no reliable assignment of the D segment. The sample consisted of PBMCs. The receptor was derived from a middle-aged woman in good health and CMV-seropositive. CDR3 sequence: CASSFKNYGYTF. Read as DNA, the sequence is TGTGCCAGCAGCTTTAAAAACTATGGCTACACCTTC.